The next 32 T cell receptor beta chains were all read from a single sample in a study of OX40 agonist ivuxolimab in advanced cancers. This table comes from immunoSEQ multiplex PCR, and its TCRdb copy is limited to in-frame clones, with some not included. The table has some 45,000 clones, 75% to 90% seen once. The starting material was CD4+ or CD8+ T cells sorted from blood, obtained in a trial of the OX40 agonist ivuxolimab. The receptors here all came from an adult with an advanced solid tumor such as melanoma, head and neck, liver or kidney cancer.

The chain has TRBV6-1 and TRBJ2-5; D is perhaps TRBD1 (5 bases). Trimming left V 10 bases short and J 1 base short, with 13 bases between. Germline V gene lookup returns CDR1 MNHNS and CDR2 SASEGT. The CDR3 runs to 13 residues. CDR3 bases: TGTGCCACTGGGGCCCCTTTCCAAGAGACCCAGTACTTC. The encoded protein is CATGAPFQETQYF.

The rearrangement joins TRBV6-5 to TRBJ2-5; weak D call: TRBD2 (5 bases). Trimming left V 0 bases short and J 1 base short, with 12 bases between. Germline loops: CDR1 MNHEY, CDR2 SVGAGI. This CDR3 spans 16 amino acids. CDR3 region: CASSYSGVSVQETQYF. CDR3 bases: TGTGCCAGCAGTTACTCCGGGGTGTCAGTCCAAGAGACCCAGTACTTC.

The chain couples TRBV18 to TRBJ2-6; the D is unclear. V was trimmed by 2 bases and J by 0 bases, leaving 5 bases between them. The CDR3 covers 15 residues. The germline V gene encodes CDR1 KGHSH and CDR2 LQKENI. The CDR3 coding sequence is TGTGCCAGCTCACCAGGAGCCTCTGGGGCCAACGTCCTGACTTTC. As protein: CASSPGASGANVLTF.

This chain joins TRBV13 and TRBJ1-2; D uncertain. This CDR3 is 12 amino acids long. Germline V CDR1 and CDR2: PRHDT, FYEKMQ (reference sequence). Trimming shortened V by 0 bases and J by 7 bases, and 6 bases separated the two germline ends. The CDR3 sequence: CASSLGLGGYTF. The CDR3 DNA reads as TGTGCCAGCAGCTTAGGCCTAGGTGGCTACACCTTC.

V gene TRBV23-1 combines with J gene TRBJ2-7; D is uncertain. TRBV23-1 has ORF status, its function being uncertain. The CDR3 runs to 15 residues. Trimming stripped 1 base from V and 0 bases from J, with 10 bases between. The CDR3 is CASSQFTELSYEQYF. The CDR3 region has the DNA TGCGCCAGCAGTCAATTTACAGAGCTCTCCTACGAGCAGTACTTC.

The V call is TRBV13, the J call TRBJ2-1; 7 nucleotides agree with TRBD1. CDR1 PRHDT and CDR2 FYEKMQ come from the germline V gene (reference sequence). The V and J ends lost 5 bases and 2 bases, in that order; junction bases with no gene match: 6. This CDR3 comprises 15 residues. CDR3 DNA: TGTGCCAGCAGCGAACAGGGGTCCCCCTACAATGAGCAGTTCTTC. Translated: CASSEQGSPYNEQFF.

The CDR3 sequence: CASSLGGGSYEQYF. DNA of the CDR3: TGTGCCAGCAGCTTAGGTGGGGGATCCTACGAGCAGTACTTC. J is TRBJ2-7 and V is TRBV7-9; D may correspond to TRBD1 or TRBD2 (5 bases each). The CDR3 covers 14 residues. Trimming cost V 1 base and J 1 base, with 8 bases left between them. Germline assignment: CDR1 SEHNR and CDR2 FQNEAQ (reference sequence).

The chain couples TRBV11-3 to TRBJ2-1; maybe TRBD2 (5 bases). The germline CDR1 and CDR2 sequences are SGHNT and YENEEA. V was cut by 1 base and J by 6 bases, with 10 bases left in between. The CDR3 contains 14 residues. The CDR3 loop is CASSLVLARNEQFF. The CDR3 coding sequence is TGTGCCAGCAGCTTAGTTCTAGCCCGCAATGAGCAGTTCTTC. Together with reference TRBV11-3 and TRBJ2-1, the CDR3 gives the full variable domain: EAGVVQSPRYKIIEKKQPVAFWCNPISGHNTLYWYLQNLGQGPELLIRYENEEAVDDSQLPKDRFSAERLKGVDSTLKIQPAELGDSAVYLCASSLVLARNEQFFGPGTRLTVL.

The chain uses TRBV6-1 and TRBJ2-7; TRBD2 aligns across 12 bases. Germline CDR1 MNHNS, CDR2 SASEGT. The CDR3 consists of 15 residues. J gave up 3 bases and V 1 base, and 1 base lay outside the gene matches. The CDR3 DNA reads TGTGCCAGCAGTGAAGGACTAGCGGGAGTCTACGAGCAGTACTTC. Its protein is CASSEGLAGVYEQYF.

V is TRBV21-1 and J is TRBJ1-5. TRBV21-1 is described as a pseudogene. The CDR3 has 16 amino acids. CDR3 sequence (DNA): TGTGCCAGCAGCAGCTTTCGGACGGTCGTCAATCAGCCCCAGCATTTT. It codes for CASSSFRTVVNQPQHF.

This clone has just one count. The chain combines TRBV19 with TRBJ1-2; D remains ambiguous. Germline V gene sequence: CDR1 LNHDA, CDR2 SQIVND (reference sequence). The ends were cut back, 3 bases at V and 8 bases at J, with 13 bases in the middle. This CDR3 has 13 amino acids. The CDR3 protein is CASSIGLSYGYTF. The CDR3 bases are TGTGCCAGTAGTATTGGACTTAGCTACGGCTACACCTTC.

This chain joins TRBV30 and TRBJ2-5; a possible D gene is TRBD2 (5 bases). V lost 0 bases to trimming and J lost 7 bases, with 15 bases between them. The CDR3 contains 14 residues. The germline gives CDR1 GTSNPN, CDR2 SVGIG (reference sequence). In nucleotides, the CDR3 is TGTGCCTGGAGTGTATTCACCCAGAGCGGGACCCAGTACTTC. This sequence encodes CAWSVFTQSGTQYF. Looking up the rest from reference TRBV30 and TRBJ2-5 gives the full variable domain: SQTIHQWPATLVQPVGSPLSLECTVEGTSNPNLYWYRQAAGRGLQLLFYSVGIGQISSEVPQNLSASRPQDRQFILSSKKLLLSDSGFYLCAWSVFTQSGTQYFGPGTRLLVL.

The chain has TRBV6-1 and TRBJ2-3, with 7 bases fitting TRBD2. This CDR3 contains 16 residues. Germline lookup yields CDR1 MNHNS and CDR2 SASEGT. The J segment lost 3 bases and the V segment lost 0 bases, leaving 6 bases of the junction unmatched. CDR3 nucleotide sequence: TGTGCCAGCAGTGAAGCGTTGGGGGGGGGTACAGATACGCAGTATTTT. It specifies CASSEALGGGTDTQYF.

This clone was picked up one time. The CDR3, as DNA: TGTGCCAGCAGGCAGGGTTTCCAAGAGACCCAGTACTTC. Amino acid sequence: CASRQGFQETQYF. The chain joins TRBV6-1 to TRBJ2-5, with D perhaps TRBD1 (5 bases). CDR3 length: 13 amino acids. Germline values: CDR1 MNHNS, CDR2 SASEGT. The V gene lost 6 bases and the J gene lost 1 base, with 9 bases spanning the gap.

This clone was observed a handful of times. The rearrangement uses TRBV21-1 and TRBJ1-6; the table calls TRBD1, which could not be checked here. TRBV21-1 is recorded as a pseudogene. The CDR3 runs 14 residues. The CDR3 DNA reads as TGTGCCAGCACAGAGGGACAGAAAAATTCACCCCTCCACTTT. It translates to CASTEGQKNSPLHF.

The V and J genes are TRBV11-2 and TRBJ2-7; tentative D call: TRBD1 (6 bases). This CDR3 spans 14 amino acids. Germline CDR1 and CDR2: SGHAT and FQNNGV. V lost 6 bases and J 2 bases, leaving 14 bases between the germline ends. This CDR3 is CASRGAVEAYEQYF. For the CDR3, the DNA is TGTGCCAGCAGGGGGGCGGTGGAGGCCTACGAGCAGTACTTC.

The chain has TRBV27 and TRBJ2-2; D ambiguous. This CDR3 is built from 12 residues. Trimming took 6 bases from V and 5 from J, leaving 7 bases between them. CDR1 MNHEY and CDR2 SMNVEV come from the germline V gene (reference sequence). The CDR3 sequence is CASSGWTGELFF. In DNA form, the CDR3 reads TGTGCCAGCAGCGGTTGGACCGGGGAGCTGTTTTTT.

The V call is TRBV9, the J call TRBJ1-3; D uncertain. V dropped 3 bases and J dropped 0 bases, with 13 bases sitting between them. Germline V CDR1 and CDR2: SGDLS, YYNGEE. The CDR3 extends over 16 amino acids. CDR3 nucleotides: TGTGCCAGCAGCGCCTTCGACGGCAGCTCTGGAAACACCATATATTTT. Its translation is CASSAFDGSSGNTIYF.

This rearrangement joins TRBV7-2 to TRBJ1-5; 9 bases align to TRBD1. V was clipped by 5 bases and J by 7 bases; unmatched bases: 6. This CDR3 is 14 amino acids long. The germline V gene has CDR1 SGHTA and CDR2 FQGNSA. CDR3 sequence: CASSQTGGRQPQHF. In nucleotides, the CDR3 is TGTGCCAGCAGCCAGACAGGGGGGCGACAGCCCCAGCATTTT.

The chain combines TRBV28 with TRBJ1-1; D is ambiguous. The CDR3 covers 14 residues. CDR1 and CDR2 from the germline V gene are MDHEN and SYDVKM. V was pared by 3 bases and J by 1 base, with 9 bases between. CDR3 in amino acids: CASSFPPENTEAFF. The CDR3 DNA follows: TGTGCCAGCAGTTTCCCCCCAGAGAACACTGAAGCTTTCTTT.

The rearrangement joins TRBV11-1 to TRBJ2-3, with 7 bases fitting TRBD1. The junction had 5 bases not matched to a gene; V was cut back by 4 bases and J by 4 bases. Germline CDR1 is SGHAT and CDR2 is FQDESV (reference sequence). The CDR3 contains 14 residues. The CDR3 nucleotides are TGTGCCAGCAGCTCGACAGGGCGGGCAGATACGCAGTATTTT. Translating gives CASSSTGRADTQYF.

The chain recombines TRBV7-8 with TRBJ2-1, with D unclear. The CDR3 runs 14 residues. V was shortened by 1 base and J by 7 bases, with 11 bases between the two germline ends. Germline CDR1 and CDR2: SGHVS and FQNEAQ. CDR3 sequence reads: CASSLVDLENEQFF. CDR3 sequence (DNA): TGTGCCAGCAGCTTAGTGGATCTGGAGAATGAGCAGTTCTTC.

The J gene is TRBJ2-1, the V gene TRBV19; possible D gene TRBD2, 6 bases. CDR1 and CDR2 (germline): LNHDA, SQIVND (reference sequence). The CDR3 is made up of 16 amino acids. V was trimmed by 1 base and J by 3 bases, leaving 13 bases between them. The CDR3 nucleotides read TGTGCCAGTAGTATAGGTTTGCGGGAAGGCTACAATGAGCAGTTCTTC. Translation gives CASSIGLREGYNEQFF.

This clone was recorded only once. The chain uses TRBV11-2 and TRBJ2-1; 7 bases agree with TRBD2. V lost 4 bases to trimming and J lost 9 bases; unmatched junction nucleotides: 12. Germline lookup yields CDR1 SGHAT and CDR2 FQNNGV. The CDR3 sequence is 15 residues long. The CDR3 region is CASSSLSAGEREQFF. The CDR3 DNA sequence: TGTGCCAGCAGCTCCCTTTCGGCGGGAGAACGTGAGCAGTTCTTC.

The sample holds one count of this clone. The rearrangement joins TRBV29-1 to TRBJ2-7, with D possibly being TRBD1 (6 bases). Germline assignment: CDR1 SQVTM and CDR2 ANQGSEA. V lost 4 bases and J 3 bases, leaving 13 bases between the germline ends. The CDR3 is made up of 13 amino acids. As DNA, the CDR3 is TGCAGCGTTGGGGGGCAGGAAAGCTACGAGCAGTACTTC. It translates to CSVGGQESYEQYF.

DNA of the CDR3: TGTGCCAGCAGTGCCACCACAGCTTCCTATGGCTACACCTTC. Its protein is CASSATTASYGYTF. This chain links TRBV6-5 with TRBJ1-2; D is ambiguous. The germline V gene encodes CDR1 MNHEY and CDR2 SVGAGI. The length of the CDR3 is 14 residues. Trimming took 5 bases from V and 4 from J, leaving 14 bases between them.

The DNA of the CDR3 is TGCGCCAGCAGCCAAGATATGGAGAGTCCCAAGCATTTT. Protein sequence: CASSQDMESPKHF. V gene TRBV4-3 combines with J gene TRBJ1-5; D gene unclear. Looked up from germline, CDR1 is LGHNA and CDR2 is YSLEER. Trimming cost V 0 bases and J 14 bases, with 14 bases left between them. There are 13 residues in the CDR3.

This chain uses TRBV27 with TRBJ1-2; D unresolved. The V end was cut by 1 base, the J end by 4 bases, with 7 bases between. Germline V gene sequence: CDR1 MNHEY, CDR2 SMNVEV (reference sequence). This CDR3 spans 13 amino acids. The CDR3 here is CASSLFMGYGYTF. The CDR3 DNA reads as TGTGCCAGCAGTTTATTCATGGGCTATGGCTACACCTTC.

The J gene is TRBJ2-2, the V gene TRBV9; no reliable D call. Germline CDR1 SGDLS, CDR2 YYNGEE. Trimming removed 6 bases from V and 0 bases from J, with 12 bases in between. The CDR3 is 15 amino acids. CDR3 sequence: CASTPWGANTGELFF. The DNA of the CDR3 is TGTGCCAGCACCCCGTGGGGTGCGAACACCGGGGAGCTGTTTTTT.

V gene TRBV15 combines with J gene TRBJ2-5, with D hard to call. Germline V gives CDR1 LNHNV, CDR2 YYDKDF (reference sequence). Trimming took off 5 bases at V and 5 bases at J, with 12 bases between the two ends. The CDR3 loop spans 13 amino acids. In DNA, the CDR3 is TGTGCCACCAGCCCCGGACCGGTTGAGACCCAGTACTTC. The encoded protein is CATSPGPVETQYF.

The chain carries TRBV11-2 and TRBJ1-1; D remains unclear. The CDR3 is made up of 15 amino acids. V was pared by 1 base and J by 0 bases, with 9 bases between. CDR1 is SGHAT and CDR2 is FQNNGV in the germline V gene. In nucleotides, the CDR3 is TGTGCCAGCAGCTTAGCGTTATCGGTGAACACTGAAGCTTTCTTT. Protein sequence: CASSLALSVNTEAFF.

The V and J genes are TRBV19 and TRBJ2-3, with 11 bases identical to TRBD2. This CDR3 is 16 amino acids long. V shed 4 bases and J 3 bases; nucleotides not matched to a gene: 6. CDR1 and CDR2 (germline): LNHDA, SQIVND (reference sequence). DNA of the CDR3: TGTGCCAGTAGTAGTAGCGGGAGGGCAATAACAGATACGCAGTATTTT. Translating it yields CASSSSGRAITDTQYF.